This is a list of T cell receptor beta chains from one sample in a study of shared clonotypes between healthy human individuals. Only in-frame clones appear in the TCRdb table, and some are missing; sequencing was by immunoSEQ multiplex PCR. The sample yields millions of clones, 85% to 95% seen once. Sequencing input: naive CD4+ T cells from PBMCs. These receptors were taken from a man aged 18 to 29 in good health. Some clones in this sample may be carry-over from other donors' samples. Both conserved end residues are part of each CDR3. Each record gives: V gene, clone size, D gene, J gene, CDR3 protein, CDR3 DNA. The D gene is left open where the match is weak. Clone sizes are given selectively: once, few, many, or a class where the clone is expanded.

TRBV28	NA	NA	TRBJ1-3	CASRTSMGAAGNTIYF	TGTGCCAGCAGGACTAGCATGGGGGCGGCCGGAAACACCATATATTTT
TRBV9	NA	NA	TRBJ2-7	CASSTRDRFPPYEQYF	TGTGCCAGCAGCACCCGCGACAGGTTTCCCCCCTACGAGCAGTACTTC
TRBV6-5	few	NA	TRBJ2-7	CASSQGQYEQYF	TGTGCCAGCAGTCAAGGACAGTACGAGCAGTACTTC
TRBV7-6	NA	NA	TRBJ1-3	CASSLVPGHLPGNTIYF	TGTGCCAGCAGCTTAGTCCCGGGACATTTGCCCGGAAACACCATATATTTT
TRBV18	NA	NA	TRBJ2-7	CASSMGGPLVYEQYF	TGTGCCAGCTCGATGGGGGGGCCCTTAGTCTACGAGCAGTACTTC
TRBV6-1	NA	NA	TRBJ1-3	CASSTRGSGNTIYF	TGTGCCAGCAGCACAAGGGGTTCTGGAAACACCATATATTTT
TRBV11-2	NA	NA	TRBJ2-1	CASSLDRWQSSYNEQFF	TGTGCCAGCAGCTTAGATCGATGGCAGAGCTCCTACAATGAGCAGTTCTTC
TRBV7-9	NA	TRBD2	TRBJ2-1	CASSLLLAGYNEQFF	TGTGCCAGCAGCTTATTACTAGCGGGGTACAATGAGCAGTTCTTC
TRBV28	once	NA	TRBJ2-1	CASSSGTPLSDEQFF	TGTGCCAGCAGTTCTGGGACGCCCTTAAGCGATGAGCAGTTCTTC
TRBV5-1	NA	NA	TRBJ1-2	CASRSDSRYGYTF	TGCGCCAGCAGATCCGACAGCCGCTATGGCTACACCTTC
TRBV5-1	NA	NA	TRBJ1-2	CASSPGTAYGYTF	TGCGCCAGCAGCCCCGGGACTGCCTATGGCTACACCTTC
TRBV9	few	TRBD1	TRBJ1-1	CASSVGQADTEAFF	TGTGCCAGCAGCGTCGGACAGGCAGACACTGAAGCTTTCTTT
TRBV6-1	once	NA	TRBJ1-2	CASSEKVAEGYTF	TGTGCCAGCAGTGAAAAGGTCGCTGAGGGCTACACCTTC
TRBV11-2	NA	NA	TRBJ2-3	CASSLGAHSADTQYF	TGTGCCAGCAGCTTAGGGGCCCATTCTGCCGATACGCAGTATTTT
TRBV7-8	NA	NA	TRBJ2-5	CASSRSTAYQETQYF	TGTGCCAGCAGTCGTTCCACCGCCTACCAAGAGACCCAGTACTTC
TRBV28	NA	NA	TRBJ1-6	CASMVEGSPLHF	TGTGCCAGCATGGTAGAGGGATCACCCCTCCACTTT
TRBV29-1	NA	NA	TRBJ2-5	CSVEDPAGARETQYF	TGCAGCGTTGAAGATCCCGCAGGGGCGAGGGAGACCCAGTACTTC
TRBV7-2	NA	NA	TRBJ1-5	CASSLARSANQPQHF	TGTGCCAGCAGCTTAGCGCGCAGCGCGAATCAGCCCCAGCATTTT
TRBV5-1	NA	NA	TRBJ2-7	CASSPDSSYEQYF	TGCGCCAGCAGCCCGGACAGCTCCTACGAGCAGTACTTC
TRBV2	NA	NA	TRBJ1-1	CASNLVRGVAEAFF	TGTGCCAGCAACCTTGTCAGGGGAGTCGCTGAAGCTTTCTTT
TRBV6-5	once	TRBD1	TRBJ1-2	CASRSGTVGYTF	TGTGCCAGCAGGTCCGGGACAGTTGGCTACACCTTC
TRBV5-1	NA	TRBD2	TRBJ2-1	CASSLGTSGRKSYNEQFF	TGCGCCAGCAGCCTAGGGACTAGCGGGAGAAAATCCTACAATGAGCAGTTCTTC
TRBV28	once	NA	TRBJ1-1	CASSSVRRGMNTEAFF	TGTGCCAGCAGTTCGGTTCGACGGGGCATGAACACTGAAGCTTTCTTT
TRBV9	NA	NA	TRBJ2-2	CASSVATGPGELFF	TGTGCCAGCAGCGTAGCCACTGGGCCCGGGGAGCTGTTTTTT
TRBV7-9	NA	NA	TRBJ2-2	CASSPQRDTGELFF	TGTGCCAGCAGCCCCCAGCGGGACACCGGGGAGCTGTTTTTT
TRBV4-1	NA	TRBD2	TRBJ2-7	CASSQGTSGSVYEQYF	TGCGCCAGCAGCCAAGGCACTAGCGGGAGCGTCTACGAGCAGTACTTC
TRBV5-1	NA	NA	TRBJ2-2	CASSLSGTGELFF	TGCGCCAGCAGCTTATCAGGGACCGGGGAGCTGTTTTTT
TRBV7-9	NA	NA	TRBJ1-2	CASSLLRGGTANYGYTF	TGTGCCAGCAGCTTACTAAGGGGTGGGACTGCTAACTATGGCTACACCTTC
TRBV6-6	few	TRBD1	TRBJ2-5	CASSYGQEETQYF	TGTGCCAGCAGTTACGGACAGGAAGAGACCCAGTACTTC